Listed below are T cell receptor beta chains from one sample, sequenced in a study of T cell responses to AZD1222 COVID-19 vaccine. Some clones are missing from TCRdb's copy, which holds only in-frame ones; the method was immunoSEQ multiplex PCR. Of 89,000 or so clones listed, over 70% are singletons. The material was peripheral blood, obtained on day 0 of AZD1222 vaccination. These receptors were taken from an adult in good health. Each CDR3 is given without its conserved first and last residue.

TRBJ2-1	TRBV7-3	ASSSGLAGDKQF
TRBJ1-1	TRBV7-9	AGVDRRNTEAF
TRBJ2-2	TRBV25-1	ASSERSSGRDRELF
TRBJ1-5	TRBV15	ATTRLKDGLENQPQH
TRBJ1-5	TRBV2	ASSERTTGYQPQH
TRBJ2-7	TRBV28	ASSNGAVQY
TRBJ2-5	TRBV29-1	SVGQYQETQY
TRBJ1-4	TRBV18	ASQIGASNEKLF
TRBJ2-7	TRBV27	ASRLAGTRPSKREGPYEQY
TRBJ1-5	TRBV5-4	ASSTPGQNFNQPQH
TRBJ1-2	TRBV30	AWSRRDRNYGYT
TRBJ2-7	TRBV5-5	ASRGGYEQY
TRBJ2-7	TRBV3-1/TRBV3-2	ASSQERSGLASYEQY
TRBJ1-6	TRBV7-9	ASSLVDRTSPLH
TRBJ1-3	TRBV28	ASSLGTGFSAFGGNTIY
TRBJ1-5	TRBV5-5	ASSSKPGQGDQPQH
TRBJ1-1	TRBV6-5	ASSAIGGNTEAF
TRBJ1-2	TRBV5-1	ASSEEGTGGGYT
TRBJ1-4	TRBV7-9	ASSSPGQGVELF
TRBJ2-3	TRBV7-9	ASSLSRGAATDTQY
TRBJ2-7	TRBV9	ASSVVPGGHYEQY
TRBJ1-2	TRBV6-5	ASIETGLYGYT